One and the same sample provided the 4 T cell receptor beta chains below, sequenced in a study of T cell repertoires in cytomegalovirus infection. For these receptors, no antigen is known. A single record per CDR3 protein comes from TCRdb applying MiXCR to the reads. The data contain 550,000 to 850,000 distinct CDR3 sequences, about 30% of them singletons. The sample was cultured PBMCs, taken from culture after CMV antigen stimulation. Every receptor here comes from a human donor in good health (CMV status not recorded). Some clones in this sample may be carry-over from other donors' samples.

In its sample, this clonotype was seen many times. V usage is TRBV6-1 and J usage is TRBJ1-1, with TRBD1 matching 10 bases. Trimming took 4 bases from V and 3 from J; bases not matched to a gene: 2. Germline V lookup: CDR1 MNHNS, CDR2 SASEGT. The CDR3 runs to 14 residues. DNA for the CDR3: TGTGCCAGCAGTGGACAGGGGGCATACACTGAAGCTTTCTTT. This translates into CASSGQGAYTEAFF.

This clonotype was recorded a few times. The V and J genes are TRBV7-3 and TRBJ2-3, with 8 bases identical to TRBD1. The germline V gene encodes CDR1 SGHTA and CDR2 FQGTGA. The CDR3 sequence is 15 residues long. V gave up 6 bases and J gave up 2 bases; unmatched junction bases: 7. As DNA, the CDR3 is TGTGCCAGCAGTTATGAGGGACAGGACACAGATACGCAGTATTTT. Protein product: CASSYEGQDTDTQYF.

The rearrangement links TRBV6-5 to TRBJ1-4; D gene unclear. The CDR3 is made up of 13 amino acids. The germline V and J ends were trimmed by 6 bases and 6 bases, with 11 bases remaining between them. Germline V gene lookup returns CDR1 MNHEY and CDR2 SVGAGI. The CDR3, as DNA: TGTGCCAGCAGCCACCCCGTGGATGAAAAACTGTTTTTT. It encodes CASSHPVDEKLFF.

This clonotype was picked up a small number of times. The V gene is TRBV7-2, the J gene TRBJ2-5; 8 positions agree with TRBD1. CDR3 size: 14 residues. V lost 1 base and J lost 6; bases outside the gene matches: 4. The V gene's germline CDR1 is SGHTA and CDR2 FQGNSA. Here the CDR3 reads CASSLVGQGQTQYF. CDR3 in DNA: TGTGCCAGCAGCTTAGTAGGACAGGGACAGACCCAGTACTTC.